This T cell receptor beta chain is drawn from a study of neurological immune-mediated disorders. 2 million unsorted PBMCs were stored in RNAlater at -80 °C before RNA extraction. TCRdb re-analysed the 5' RACE reads in MiXCR, keeping a single row per CDR3 protein. The top ten clones hold under 4.5% of a sample with about 53,000 distinct CDR3 sequences, roughly 15% of them seen once. At least ten counts were recorded for this clonotype. CDR3 size: 16 residues. Germline V lookup: CDR1 SGHTA, CDR2 FQGTGA. V dropped 4 bases and J dropped 4; count of bases not matched to a gene: 2. This receptor was taken from a man aged 55-75 years in good health. The source material was PBMCs. The chain employs TRBV7-3 and TRBJ2-2; TRBD2 agrees at 14 bases. CDR3 loop: CASSYGLAGGTGELFF. CDR3 nucleotides: TGTGCCAGCAGCTACGGACTAGCGGGGGGCACCGGGGAGCTGTTTTTT.